Detailed here is one TCR beta chain. Its antigen is unidentified. Germline V gene sequence: CDR1 SGHRS, CDR2 YFSETQ. Trimming removed 4 bases at V and 4 bases at J, with 11 bases between. The CDR3 consists of 13 residues. The record originates from a study of T cell repertoires in cytomegalovirus infection. Across the study: Both CMV infection and a matching HLA type were indicated by public TCR beta signatures.

General study results and limits: The study found HLA-C-restricted CMV-specific TCR beta clonotypes dominating the ex vivo response.

MiXCR was run by TCRdb on the reads, yielding one entry per CDR3 protein. The sample consists of roughly 100,000 distinct CDR3 sequences, about 15% of them appearing once. The sequence was collected from a human donor in good health (CMV status not recorded). Some clones in this sample may be carry-over from other donors' samples. Sequencing was carried out using PBMCs. The genes are TRBV5-1 and TRBJ1-1; the D gene is possibly TRBD1 (6 bases). Written as DNA, the CDR3 is TGCGCCAGCAGCCCTTGGGGGCCCACTGAAGCTTTCTTT. Translation: CASSPWGPTEAFF.